The present entry profiles one T cell receptor (beta chain) with its context. Its binding antigen is unknown. Nothing much larger sits one base from this clone, and base qualities are not available. A two-step multiplex PCR amplified TCR-beta CDR3 regions from genomic DNA, and the second step of the PCR added Illumina-compatible adaptors. TCR-beta immunosequencing was performed on an Illumina platform as a commercial immunoSEQ service. The paper's processing steps were these. Repertoires were summarised by productive clonality and by Top 10 Clones, defined as the percentage of T-cell templates derived from the ten most frequent sequences. Values of productive clonality ranged from 0 to 1, with a monoclonal population indicated by a value of 1. Using log10 scatter plots, tumour-associated clones were identified as sequences that made up at least 0.1% of tumour T-cell templates yet were absent from the matched non-adjacent lung. Student's t-tests were used for two-group comparisons, ANOVA for comparisons across stages, and linear regression for relationships, with analyses done in GraphPad Prism7 and R. The clones in this table, taken by TCRdb from immuneACCESS, are in-frame only. Not every clone is retained; where verified, under half of the shortfall comes from an unresolved V gene, and the cause of the rest is unknown. V and J calls and clone size are copied from that table; D and trimming were computed from the DNA. The sample table shows about 2,900 clones, and roughly four fifths are seen once. The top ten hold about 10% of the sample.

CDR1 SGDLS and CDR2 YYNGEE were looked up in the germline V gene. The CDR3 contains 14 residues, cysteine and phenylalanine counted. The sequence is cut down to CDR3 DNA, 42 bases in frame from base 1. V and J are trimmed by 6 bases and 7 bases, and the gene matches miss 6 bases of the junction. This specimen belongs to a study of immune cell composition in non-small cell lung cancer (dated by TCRdb to the late 2010s). In the study overall: To assign histologic subtype, which was mostly lung adenocarcinoma or squamous cell carcinoma, H&E was combined with p63, CK5, Napsin A and TTF-1 immunohistochemistry. The subtype comparisons left out a handful of tumour specimens with TCR-beta data because those specimens were rare histological subtypes. In supplementary cohort #1, which comprised 9 to 10 lung adenocarcinoma cases, paired tumour/lung TCR-beta sequencing was performed and TIL populations were generated so that tumour reactivity could be assessed. TCR-beta sequencing (Adaptive Biotechnologies) was performed on 34 paired NSCLC tumour and non-adjacent lung specimens plus 26 tumour-only specimens. Study-wide findings and limitations: No significant correlation was found between smoking pack-years and tumour TCR-beta clonality. In under 13 adenocarcinoma cases, maximal tumour-associated clone frequency correlated strongly with TIL tumour reactivity, whereas overall clonality did not. Significantly higher Top 10 clone scores and productive clonality were observed in lung squamous cell carcinoma than in lung adenocarcinoma tumours. The reactivity cohort included only 10 or so cases, and whether tumour-reactive clones share sequences with the dominant in vivo tumour-associated clones was not shown. Nearly half of NSCLC cases had tumour-associated clones >0.5%, found in 33% of adenocarcinomas compared with under 80% of squamous carcinomas.

Genomic DNA was isolated with the QIAamp DNA kit from frozen aliquots of single-cell suspensions that had not been sorted. The tumour samples consisted of surgically resected non-small cell lung cancer tissue. Tissues were received within 2 hours of resection and were immediately processed into single-cell suspensions. Tissue was broken up mechanically, digested enzymatically with DNase I, collagenase I and hyaluronidase for around 31 minutes at 37 degrees C, and then filtered and RBC-lysed. These data were also filed under a second study, of CD4 T cells in lung cancer. As that second paper reports: In the study, blood T cells from NSCLC patients were screened for responses to candidate mutation-encoded neoepitopes, and neoantigen-specific CD4+ T-cell clones and TCRs were isolated. Tumor and non-adjacent lung tissue were obtained from four patients undergoing curative-intent resections for stage I-III non-small cell lung cancer. The patients who underwent resection had lung adenocarcinoma or squamous cell carcinoma, were aged 60 to 69 when blood was donated, and were mostly former smokers. Before blood donation, treatments including platinum chemotherapy had been received by the patients, and nivolumab or pembrolizumab had been received by some of the patients. Some responses derived from blood might reflect in vitro priming of naive T cells or cross-reactivity instead of memory responses to the cancer. Deep sequencing of TCRB was used to follow the frequency of neoantigen-specific clonotypes in tumor resections, non-adjacent lung and cultured T-cell products. TCRB sequence data were analyzed using the kit provider's software, and tumor enrichment of clonotype templates was assessed with Fisher's exact test.

This clonotype originated in a human donor with non-small cell lung cancer. The V and J genes are TRBV9 and TRBJ2-1; 11 middle bases align to TRBD1. The sequenced sample consisted of lung tumor tissue. The DNA reads TGTGCCAGCACCTCAGGGACAGGGGGGAATGAGCAGTTCTTC. Its translation reads: CASTSGTGGNEQFF. The CDR3 plus the reference TRBV9 and TRBJ2-1 genes for the other parts give the full variable domain: DSGVTQTPKHLITATGQRVTLRCSPRSGDLSVYWYQQSLDQGLQFLIQYYNGEERAKGNILERFSAQQFPDLHSELNLSSLELGDSALYFCASTSGTGGNEQFFGPGTRLTVL.